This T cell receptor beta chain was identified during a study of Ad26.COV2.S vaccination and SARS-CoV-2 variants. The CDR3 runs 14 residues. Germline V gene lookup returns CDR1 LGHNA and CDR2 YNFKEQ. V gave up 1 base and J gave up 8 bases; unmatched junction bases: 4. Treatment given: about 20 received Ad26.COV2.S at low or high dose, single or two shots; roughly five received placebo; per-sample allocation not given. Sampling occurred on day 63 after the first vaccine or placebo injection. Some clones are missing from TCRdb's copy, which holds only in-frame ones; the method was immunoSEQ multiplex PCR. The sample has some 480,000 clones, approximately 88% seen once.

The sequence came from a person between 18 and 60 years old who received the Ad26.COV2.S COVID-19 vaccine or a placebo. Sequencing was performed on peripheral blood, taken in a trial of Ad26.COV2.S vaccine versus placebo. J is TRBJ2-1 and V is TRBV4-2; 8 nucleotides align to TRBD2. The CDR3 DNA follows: TGTGCCAGCAGCCAAGTCGCGACTAGCGATGAGCAGTTCTTC. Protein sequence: CASSQVATSDEQFF.